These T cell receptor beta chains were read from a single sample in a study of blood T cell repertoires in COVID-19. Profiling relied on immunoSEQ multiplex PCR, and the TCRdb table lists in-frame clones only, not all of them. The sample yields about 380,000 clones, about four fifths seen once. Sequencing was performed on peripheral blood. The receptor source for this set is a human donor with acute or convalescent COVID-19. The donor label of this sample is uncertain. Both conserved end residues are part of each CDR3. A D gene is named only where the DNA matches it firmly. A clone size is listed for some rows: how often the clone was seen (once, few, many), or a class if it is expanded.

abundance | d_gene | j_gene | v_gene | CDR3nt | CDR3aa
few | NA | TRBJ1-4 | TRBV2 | TGTGCCAGCAGGCAGGGAGGTGAAAAACTGTTTTTT | CASRQGGEKLFF
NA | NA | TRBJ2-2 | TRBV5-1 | TGCGCCAGCAGCCCGTCACTAGCTCGAAGCACCGGGGAGCTGTTTTTT | CASSPSLARSTGELFF
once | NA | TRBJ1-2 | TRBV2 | TGTGCCAGCAGTTCTGGAGGTGGGAACTATGGCTACACCTTC | CASSSGGGNYGYTF
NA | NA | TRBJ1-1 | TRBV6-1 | TGTGCCAGCAGTGAACGGTGGGCTAACACTGAAGCTTTCTTT | CASSERWANTEAFF
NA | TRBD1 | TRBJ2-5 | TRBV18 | TGTGCCAGCTCACCTGGGACAGGGGGATCGAAGACCCAGTACTTC | CASSPGTGGSKTQYF
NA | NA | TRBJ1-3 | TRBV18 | TGTGCCAGCTCACCACGGACAGCCTCTTCTGGAAACACCATATATTTT | CASSPRTASSGNTIYF
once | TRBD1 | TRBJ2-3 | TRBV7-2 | TGTGCCAGCAGCCCACCGGGACAGCGACGCACAGATACGCAGTATTTT | CASSPPGQRRTDTQYF
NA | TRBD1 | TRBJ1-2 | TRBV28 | TGTGCCAGCAGCCCCCGGGACAGGGGATGGGGTTATGGCTACACCTTC | CASSPRDRGWGYGYTF
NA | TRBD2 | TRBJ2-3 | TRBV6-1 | TGTGCCAGCAGTGAATACACTAGCGCAGATACGCAGTATTTT | CASSEYTSADTQYF
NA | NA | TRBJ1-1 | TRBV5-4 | TGTGCCAGCAGCTTGTATGGCGGACAGAACACTGAAGCTTTCTTT | CASSLYGGQNTEAFF
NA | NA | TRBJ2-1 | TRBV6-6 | TGTGCCAGCAGTTACGAACGCAGGGGCGATGAGCAGTTCTTC | CASSYERRGDEQFF
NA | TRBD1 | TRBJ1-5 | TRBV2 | TGTGCCAGCAGTGACAGGGGGCGCGGGGTAGGTCAGCCCCAGCATTTT | CASSDRGRGVGQPQHF
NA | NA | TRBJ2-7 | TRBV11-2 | TGTGCCAGCAGCAATGTGAAGAGCCCCTACGAGCAGTACTTC | CASSNVKSPYEQYF
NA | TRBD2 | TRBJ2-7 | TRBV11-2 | TGTGCCAGCAGCTTAGAACCCGGGACTAGAGTCTCCTACGAGCAGTACTTC | CASSLEPGTRVSYEQYF
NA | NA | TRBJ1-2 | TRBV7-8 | TGTGCCAGCAGCTCCGGGACACAGTATGGCTACACCTTC | CASSSGTQYGYTF
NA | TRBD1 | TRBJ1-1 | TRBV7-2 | TGTGCCAGCAGCTTCCGTGGGGATGCGACAGGGGCTTCAGCTTTCTTT | CASSFRGDATGASAFF
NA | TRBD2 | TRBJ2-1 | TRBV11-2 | TGTGCCAGCAGCCCCCGGACTAGCGGGGCTCCCTACAATGAGCAGTTCTTC | CASSPRTSGAPYNEQFF
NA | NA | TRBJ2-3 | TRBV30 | TGTGCCGGAGGGCATAGCACAGATACGCAGTATTTT | CAGGHSTDTQYF
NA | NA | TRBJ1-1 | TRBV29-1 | TGCAGCTCGTGGACTGGCGCTGAGGGCACTGAAGCTTTCTTT | CSSWTGAEGTEAFF
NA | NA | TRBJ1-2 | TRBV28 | TGTGCCAGCAGTTTAGGGGCTGGCTACACCTTC | CASSLGAGYTF
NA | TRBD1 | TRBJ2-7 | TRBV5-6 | TGTGCCAGCAGCTACGGGGACAGGGTGTACGAGCAGTACTTC | CASSYGDRVYEQYF
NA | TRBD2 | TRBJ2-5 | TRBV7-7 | TGTGCCAGCAGCTTATACGCGGGAGGGTGGGCAGAGACCCAGTACTTC | CASSLYAGGWAETQYF
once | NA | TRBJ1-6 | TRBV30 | TGTGCCTGGAGTCCAGGGAATTCACCCCTCCACTTT | CAWSPGNSPLHF
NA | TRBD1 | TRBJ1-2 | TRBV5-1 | TGCGCCAGCAGCTTGGAACGGGACAGGGGCGGCTACACCTTC | CASSLERDRGGYTF
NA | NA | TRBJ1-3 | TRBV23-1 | TGCGCCAGCAGTCAATCAAACAGGGCCCTCTCTGGAAACACCATATATTTT | CASSQSNRALSGNTIYF
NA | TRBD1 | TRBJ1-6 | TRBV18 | TGTGCCAGCTCAGAGGACAGGGGACTCTCACCCCTCCACTTT | CASSEDRGLSPLHF
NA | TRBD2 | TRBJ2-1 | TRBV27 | TGTGCCAGCAGACCCCTAGCGGGAGGGTCCTACAATGAGCAGTTCTTC | CASRPLAGGSYNEQFF
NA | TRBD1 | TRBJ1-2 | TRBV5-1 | TGCGCCAGCAGCTCGGAGACAGGGGGGGTTTTAAGTGGCTACACCTTC | CASSSETGGVLSGYTF
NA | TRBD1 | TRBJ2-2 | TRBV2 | TGTGCCAGCAATAGACAGGGTGGCAACACCGGGGAGCTGTTTTTT | CASNRQGGNTGELFF
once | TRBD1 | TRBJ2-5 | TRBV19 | TGTGCCAGTAGTAGAGGGACAGGGGTTGTAGAGACCCAGTACTTC | CASSRGTGVVETQYF
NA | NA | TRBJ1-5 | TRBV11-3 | TGTGCCAGCAGCTTAGTGGCAGGGGCGAGCAATCAGCCCCAGCATTTT | CASSLVAGASNQPQHF
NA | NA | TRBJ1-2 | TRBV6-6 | TGTGCCAGCAGTTACCCAGGGGAGAAGCGGTATGGCTACACCTTC | CASSYPGEKRYGYTF
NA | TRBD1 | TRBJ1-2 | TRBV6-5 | TGTGCCAGCAGTTACTCTGGGTCCGGGACAGGGATCTTC | CASSYSGSGTGIF
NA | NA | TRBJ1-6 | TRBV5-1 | TGCGCCAGTTCCCAACAGGGAACTTCACCCCTCCACTTT | CASSQQGTSPLHF
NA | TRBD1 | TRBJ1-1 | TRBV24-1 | TGTGCCACCAGTGAAGGGACAGGGGGCGTCACTGAAGCTTTCTTT | CATSEGTGGVTEAFF
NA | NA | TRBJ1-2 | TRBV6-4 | TGTGCCAGCAAGCAGGAAGACGGCCCTAACTATGGCTACACCTTC | CASKQEDGPNYGYTF
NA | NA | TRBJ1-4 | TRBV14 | TGTGCCAGCAGCCAAGTCCGAGGGAGTAATGAAAAACTGTTTTTT | CASSQVRGSNEKLFF
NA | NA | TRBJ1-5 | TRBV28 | TGTGCCAGCAGTCGGGGCGGGGCCCGGGGGCAGCCCCAGCATTTT | CASSRGGARGQPQHF
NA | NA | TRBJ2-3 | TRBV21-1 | TGTGCCAGCAGCTCAAATCCATTCGTAGGGGATTATGATACGCAGTATTTT | CASSSNPFVGDYDTQYF
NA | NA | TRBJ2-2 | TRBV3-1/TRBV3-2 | TGTGCCAGCAGGCTTGCTAGGTACACCGGGGAGCTGTTTTTT | CASRLARYTGELFF
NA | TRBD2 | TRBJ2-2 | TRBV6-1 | TGTGCCAGCAGTGATTTCCTAGCGGGGGGGCCCGGGGAGCTGTTTTTT | CASSDFLAGGPGELFF
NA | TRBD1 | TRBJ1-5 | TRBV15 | TGTGCCACCAGCAGGGAGGGTTTAGGACAGGGGGTAGTGGGCAATCAGCCCCAGCATTTT | CATSREGLGQGVVGNQPQHF
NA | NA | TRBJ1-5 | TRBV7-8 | TGTGCCAGCAGCACCACCGGGGGTGGTCAGCCCCAGCATTTT | CASSTTGGGQPQHF
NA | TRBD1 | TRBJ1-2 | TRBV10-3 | TGTGCCATCAGTGATCCTGGAGGGACAGGAGGGATCTATGGCTACACCTTC | CAISDPGGTGGIYGYTF
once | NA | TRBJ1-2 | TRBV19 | TGTGCCAGTAGGCGGGAGGGGCAGTATGGCTACACCTTC | CASRREGQYGYTF
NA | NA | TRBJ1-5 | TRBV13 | TGTGCCAGCAGCTTATGGCCGGGGCCCCAGCATTTT | CASSLWPGPQHF
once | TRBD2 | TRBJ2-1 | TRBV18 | TGTGCCAGCTCACAGGTCGCTAGCGGGAGTTTTGAGCAGTTCTTC | CASSQVASGSFEQFF
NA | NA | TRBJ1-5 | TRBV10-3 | TGTGCCATCAGTGAGGGAGGGAGCAATCAGCCCCAGCATTTT | CAISEGGSNQPQHF
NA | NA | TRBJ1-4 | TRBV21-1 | TGTGCCAGCAGCAAAGAGGGACTTAACTCTGAAAAACTGTTTTTT | CASSKEGLNSEKLFF
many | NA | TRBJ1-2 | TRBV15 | TGTGCCACCAGCAGAGATTGGGGCCTCTATGGCTACACCTTC | CATSRDWGLYGYTF
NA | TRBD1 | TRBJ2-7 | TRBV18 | TGTGCCAGCTCACCTCGACAGGGGGGTAGCTCCTACGAGCAGTACTTC | CASSPRQGGSSYEQYF
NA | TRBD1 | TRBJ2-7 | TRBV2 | TGTGCCAGCAAACGACAGGGGGACTCCTACGAGCAGTACTTC | CASKRQGDSYEQYF
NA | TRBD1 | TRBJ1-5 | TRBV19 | TGTGCCAGTAGTCCCCCGGACAGGATTAGCAATCAGCCCCAGCATTTT | CASSPPDRISNQPQHF
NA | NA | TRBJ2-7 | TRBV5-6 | TGTGCCAGCAGCAACCCGGGGAGGTTCGACGAGCAGTACTTC | CASSNPGRFDEQYF